These 10 T cell receptor beta chains came from one sample sequenced in a study of regulatory T cells in long-lasting Graves disease (dated by TCRdb to the early 2020s). Read against the paper, the sample's time point label means: newly diagnosed GD, antithyroid drugs for less than 3 months. RNA was extracted from PBMCs in TRIzol for both TCR sequencing and RNA sequencing. Preparation of the library involved multiplex PCR. Reads for this sample came from an Illumina HiSeq 4000. TCR beta libraries were built with iRepertoire HTBI primers and Arm-PCR amplification of CDR3 regions. TCRdb reprocessed the public reads (quality trimming at Q25 with fastp, clone calling with MiXCR) and kept in-frame beta chains. Each entry is one CDR3 protein sequence, shown with its most common DNA and genes. In this sample the table shows more than 450,000 distinct CDR3 sequences, 15% to 20% of which occur a single time. The ten most abundant clones make up 10% to 15% of the sample.

The data were also submitted as part of a second study, on T cells in Graves' hyperthyroidism and ophthalmopathy.

The starting material was peripheral blood mononuclear cells (PBMCs), obtained at new diagnosis, from a patient treated with antithyroid drugs. Every receptor here comes from a man aged 40-55 years with Graves disease. Donor details come from another sample of the same person, matched by shared clones.

Many counts were recorded for this clonotype. The chain joins TRBV3-1 to TRBJ2-1, with 8 positions matching TRBD1. Germline CDR1 LGHDT, CDR2 YNNKEL (reference sequence). V was clipped by 3 bases and J by 3 bases; unmatched bases: 10. The CDR3 spans 17 residues. The CDR3 spells CASSHRSGTGIYNEQFF. The CDR3 nucleotides are TGTGCCAGCAGCCATCGGTCCGGGACAGGCATCTACAATGAGCAGTTCTTC.

This clonotype was detected many times. The genes are TRBV30 and TRBJ1-3, with D perhaps TRBD1 (5 bases). The CDR3 consists of 13 residues. Trimming took 4 bases from V and 0 from J, leaving 7 bases between them. The germline gives CDR1 GTSNPN, CDR2 SVGIG (reference sequence). CDR3: CAWTGGSGNTIYF. The CDR3 bases are TGTGCCTGGACTGGGGGCTCTGGAAACACCATATATTTT.

This clonotype was recorded at least ten times. The J gene is TRBJ2-3, the V gene TRBV20-1; 9 positions match TRBD2. Germline lookup yields CDR1 DFQATT and CDR2 SNEGSKA (reference sequence). Trimming removed 5 bases from V and 4 bases from J; junction bases left unmatched: 7. This CDR3 has 14 amino acids. CDR3 amino acids: CSAHKAGGPDTQYF. DNA of the CDR3: TGCAGTGCTCATAAAGCGGGAGGACCAGATACGCAGTATTTT.

This clonotype has more than one count but fewer than ten. The rearrangement uses TRBV14 and TRBJ1-1, with 7 bases identical to TRBD1. V shed 0 bases, J shed 1 base, and the junction held 2 bases outside the gene matches. Germline-derived CDR1 and CDR2 are SGHDN and FVKESK. The CDR3 is 15 amino acids. This chain's CDR3 is CASSQEGGRNTEAFF. The CDR3 DNA follows: TGTGCCAGCAGCCAAGAAGGGGGCAGGAACACTGAAGCTTTCTTT.

This clonotype appeared many times. This chain links TRBV30 with TRBJ2-3; 9 bases map to TRBD2. Germline lookup yields CDR1 GTSNPN and CDR2 SVGIG (reference sequence). With V trimmed by 4 bases and J by 1 base, 6 bases remained unmatched. The CDR3 sequence is 15 residues long. The CDR3 spells CAWNFAGGRTDTQYF. The CDR3 DNA follows: TGTGCCTGGAATTTCGCGGGAGGGCGCACAGATACGCAGTATTTT.

The chain employs TRBV6-2 or TRBV6-3 and TRBJ1-1, with D unclear. The CDR3 runs to 13 residues. Per germline, CDR1 MNHEY and CDR2 SVGEGT. With 6 bases removed from V and 1 base from J, the gap between germline ends came to 9 bases. This chain's CDR3 is CASSDTGNTEAFF. The CDR3 bases are TGTGCCAGCAGCGACACCGGGAACACTGAAGCTTTCTTT.

The chain combines TRBV7-3 with TRBJ2-1; a weak D match, TRBD2 (6 bases). V lost 4 bases and J 3 bases, leaving 16 bases between the germline ends. Germline V lookup: CDR1 SGHTA, CDR2 FQGTGA. CDR3 length equals 16 residues. CDR3 residues: CASSCLLYGSYNEQFF. CDR3 coding DNA: TGTGCCAGCAGCTGCCTCCTGTACGGGAGCTACAATGAGCAGTTCTTC.

The chain recombines TRBV4-1 with TRBJ2-5; D is possibly TRBD1 or TRBD2 (5 bases each). The CDR3 spans 15 residues. Germline-derived CDR1 and CDR2 are MGHRA and YSYEKL. Deletions cut 0 bases from V and 2 bases from J, with 10 bases between. CDR3 protein: CASSQEGLAQETQYF. CDR3 in DNA: TGCGCCAGCAGCCAAGAGGGGCTAGCACAAGAGACCCAGTACTTC.

In this sample, this clonotype turned up many times. The chain joins TRBV5-1 to TRBJ2-2; D gene unclear. Trimming pared 1 base from V and 1 base from J, leaving 5 bases between. The CDR3 has 14 residues. Germline-derived CDR1 and CDR2 are SGHRS and YFSETQ. The CDR3 coding sequence is TGCGCCAGCAGCTTGAGCATGAACACCGGGGAGCTGTTTTTT. Its translation is CASSLSMNTGELFF.

This clonotype was seen many times. This chain links TRBV4-2 with TRBJ1-1; D is unresolved. Germline V gene data show CDR1 as LGHNA and CDR2 as YNFKEQ. This CDR3 comprises 15 residues. Trimming took 2 bases from V and 0 from J, leaving 10 bases between them. The CDR3 nucleotides read TGTGCCAGCAGCCAAACCCCGGGATTGAACACTGAAGCTTTCTTT. The encoded protein is CASSQTPGLNTEAFF.